The 4 T cell receptor beta chains below were found in one sample sequenced in a study of blood T cell repertoires in COVID-19. Sequencing was performed with immunoSEQ multiplex PCR; in TCRdb, only in-frame clones are kept and a portion is missing. The table has about 290,000 clones, roughly 80% seen once. Sequencing input: peripheral blood. The receptors originated from a woman aged 45-60 years with active or convalescent COVID-19.

This clone was seen only once. The chain carries TRBV19 and TRBJ1-2, with 7 bases matching TRBD1. CDR1 is LNHDA, CDR2 SQIVND, per germline (reference sequence). Trimming cost V 10 bases and J 0 bases; bases outside gene matches: 5. This CDR3 has 13 amino acids. The DNA of the CDR3 is TGTGCCACCTGGGACAGAGCTAACTATGGCTACACCTTC. As protein: CATWDRANYGYTF.

This chain links TRBV6-8 with TRBJ2-7; D possibly corresponds to TRBD1 (7 bases). The CDR3 loop spans 15 amino acids. V lost 5 bases and J lost 3, with 17 bases in between. The V gene's germline CDR1 is MNHGY and CDR2 SAAAGT. CDR3 sequence reads: CASSPYGGQYYEQYF. The CDR3 coding sequence is TGTGCCAGCAGTCCCTACGGGGGACAGTACTACGAGCAGTACTTC.

The chain recombines TRBV10-3 with TRBJ2-7; D gene unclear. The V gene lost 4 bases and the J gene lost 1 base, with 11 bases spanning the gap. From germline, CDR1 is ENHRY and CDR2 SYGVKD. The CDR3 sequence is 14 residues long. For the CDR3, the DNA is TGTGCCATCAGTGTGGCAGGTGGGTCCTACGAGCAGTACTTC. Protein product: CAISVAGGSYEQYF.

The chain uses TRBV29-1 and TRBJ2-1; unclear D gene. Germline CDR1 is SQVTM and CDR2 is ANQGSEA. Trimming shortened V by 7 bases and J by 5 bases, and 6 bases separated the two germline ends. The CDR3 length is 10 residues. The CDR3, as DNA: TGCAGCGGTACAAACAATGAGCAGTTCTTC. Translation gives CSGTNNEQFF.